The T cell receptor beta chain under discussion was sequenced for a study of blood T cell repertoires in COVID-19. Looking at the study overall: The samples span acute and convalescent COVID-19 from the United States, Italy and Spain. Sources were T cells, B-cell-depleted T cells, or PBMCs; the material itself was cDNA or gDNA.

In the study's own analysis: Reference gene primers were amplified, and this amplification served to estimate nucleated cell counts. The method was immunoSEQ multiplex PCR; TCRdb's version includes in-frame clones alone and lacks a portion of them. The V and J calls and clone size come from that table; D and trimming were worked out from the DNA. The sample shows over 80,000 clones, around 87% of them seen only once. The CDR3 sequence is 14 residues long. The germline V gene encodes CDR1 LGHDT and CDR2 YNNKEL (reference sequence). The V gene end was trimmed by 2 bases and the J gene end by 4 bases; junction bases not matched to a gene: 2.

This rearrangement joins TRBV3-1 (or the pseudogene TRBV3-2) to TRBJ1-2, with 9 bases lining up with TRBD1. The receptor comes from a human donor in a cohort sampled during active COVID-19. Material: peripheral blood. The CDR3 loop reads CASSQNRGPYGYTF. CDR3 in DNA: TGTGCCAGCAGCCAAAACAGGGGGCCCTATGGCTACACCTTC.